This TCR beta chain was sequenced for a study of beta chain features in type 1 diabetes (dated by TCRdb to 2016 to 2019). Regarding the research as a whole: Mean age, gender distribution, total cell number and subset yield did not differ between patients and healthy donors. A total of 100 million to 140 million sorted cells were examined across all samples, and the number of cells per subset was strongly correlated with RNA yield. In the study, recently diagnosed type 1 diabetes patients and matched healthy donors were compared on the TCRB repertoires of their sorted circulating CD4+ T cell subsets. Regulatory and stem cell-like memory subsets were obtained from only 8 patients and roughly 8 healthy donors, while naive and central memory subsets were obtained from all 30 or so donors. The research as a whole found: PCR may preferentially amplify shorter templates, but because patient and control samples were amplified and corrected together, any resulting skew would affect both groups equally. Because cDNA rather than genomic DNA was sequenced, highly expressing activated cells could have been over-represented, although no difference in activation and CD3 levels was found between groups. Type 1 diabetes patients showed a moderate but significant shortening of TCRB CDR3 length in all four CD4+ subsets. Fewer insertions and more nucleotide deletions at VDJ recombination sites were observed in patients with type 1 diabetes, implying thymic rearrangement abnormalities. Naive, central memory and regulatory TCRB repertoires appeared to be more alike among patients than among healthy donors. Because the HLA sub-analyses included only small numbers of individuals, any influence of HLA type on TCRB rearrangement was left unresolved.

CDR1 and CDR2 are read off the germline V gene as SGHDN and FVKESK. Its CDR3 holds 12 amino acids, cysteine through phenylalanine. The DNA shown is the 36-base CDR3, in frame from base 1. The trim is 5 bases for V and 6 bases for J, with a gap of 8 bases between the germline ends. The entire isolated RNA was reverse transcribed using the High Capacity cDNA Reverse Transcription Kit, and thus expressed TCRB transcripts were sequenced. Deep immunoSEQ sequencing was performed on naive, central memory and regulatory T cell samples, with an average of roughly 3.6 million total reads per sample. After sorted cells were lysed in RLT buffer, RNA was extracted with DNase-treated RNeasy Micro or Mini kits, with the choice depending on cell number. To prevent cross-contamination, every cell subset was processed on its own, while patient and healthy donor samples were processed together. TCRB sequences were amplified from cDNA with the immunoSEQ multiplex PCR, producing 87-bp fragments spanning the CDR3 region. The amplicons were sequenced using the Illumina HiSeq platform. As for the authors' bioinformatics: Synthetic template baselines were used to correct PCR bias computationally, reads within Hamming distance 2 were collapsed, and singletons that could not be merged were discarded. By aligning reads against IMGT, V, D and J genes, CDR3 length, and insertions or deletions at six rearrangement sites were assigned. Clonotype counts were normalized to sorted cell number within each subset before computing true diversity and Gini coefficients with the tcR R package. The overlap coefficient, calculated on TCRB nucleotide sequences, was used to measure repertoire sharing. TCRdb re-hosts the immuneACCESS table, in-frame sequences only. Its copies lack some clones; in the studies checked, an unresolved V gene accounts for under half of them, and the cause for the rest is not known. V and J calls and clone size are those listed in that table; D and trimming were worked out from the DNA. In all, the sample holds more than 150,000 clones, and about an eighth of those were seen once. Jointly, the top ten make up about 0.66% of the sample.

Of note for this clone: Its antigen is currently not known. Qualities for individual bases were not recorded, and no much larger clone is one base off.

Each donor gave one peripheral blood draw, approximately 110 mL on average, collected into heparinised tubes. Using a panel that included CD45RO, CCR7, CD25, CD127, CD95 and CD27, naive, central memory, regulatory and stem cell-like memory CD4+ T cells were sorted on a BD FACSAria II. A purity above 95% was achieved for all sorted populations. PBMCs were separated immediately by Lymphoprep density gradient centrifugation and were stained directly, without being cultured. Samples were stained and sorted in pairs, with one healthy donor and one patient per experiment, so that batch effects were minimized.

This TCR was recovered from a woman between 18 and 30 years old in good health. The sequence is built from TRBV14 and TRBJ2-1; a tentative D match to TRBD2 spans 6 bases. Sequenced material: central memory CD4+ T cells from blood. The CDR3 is CASSERANEQFF. The nucleotides are TGTGCCAGCAGCGAGCGGGCCAATGAGCAGTTCTTC.